This T cell receptor beta chain was identified in a study of T cells after yellow fever vaccination. Using its own MiXCR run on the 5' RACE reads, TCRdb lists one record per CDR3 protein. The sample carries hundreds of thousands of distinct CDR3 sequences, roughly 6.2% recorded once. CDR1 is KGHSH and CDR2 is LQKENI in the germline V gene. The CDR3 covers 13 residues. Trimming removed 6 bases at V and 6 bases at J, with 12 bases between. This clonotype appeared a few times. Sequenced material: PBMCs, taken 5 days after the yellow fever booster vaccination. The receptor was isolated from a man aged 25-40 years who received the YFV17D yellow fever vaccine. The chain has TRBV18 and TRBJ1-5; TRBD1 is a possible D gene (5 bases). The CDR3 DNA follows: TGTGCCAGCTCGTTGGGGGTGGCTCAGCCCCAGCATTTT. This encodes CASSLGVAQPQHF. Drawing the rest from reference TRBV18 and TRBJ1-5, the complete variable domain is NAGVMQNPRHLVRRRGQEARLRCSPMKGHSHVYWYRQLPEEGLKFMVYLQKENIIDESGMPKERFSAEFPKEGPSILRIQQVVRGDSAAYFCASSLGVAQPQHFGDGTRLSIL.